These T cell receptor beta chains were read from a single sample in a study of blood T cells in healthy people across ages. One entry per CDR3 protein results from TCRdb running MiXCR on the 5' RACE reads. The sample shows over a million distinct CDR3 sequences, roughly 45% of them seen only once. The sequencing input was blood. The origin of the receptors is a woman aged 55-70 years in good health. CDR3s include the opening cysteine and the closing phenylalanine or tryptophan. Each record gives: J gene, clone size, V gene, D gene, CDR3 DNA, CDR3 protein. The D gene is left open where the match is weak. Rows give clone size only sometimes, using once, few, many, or a class for an expanded clone.

j_gene: TRBJ2-7
abundance: few
v_gene: TRBV29-1
d_gene: TRBD2
CDR3nt: TGCAGCGTTGAGGGTCTAGCGGGGACCACCTCCTCCTACGAGCAGTACTTC
CDR3aa: CSVEGLAGTTSSYEQYF

j_gene: TRBJ2-1
abundance: few
v_gene: TRBV6-5
d_gene: .
CDR3nt: TGTGCCAGCAGACTCCAGGGTGGCTCCTACAATGAGCAGTTCTTC
CDR3aa: CASRLQGGSYNEQFF

j_gene: TRBJ1-1
abundance: few
v_gene: TRBV5-1
d_gene: TRBD1
CDR3nt: TGCGCCAGCAGCTTGACAGGGGGCAAAGTAGACACTGAAGCTTTCTTT
CDR3aa: CASSLTGGKVDTEAFF

j_gene: TRBJ2-3
abundance: .
v_gene: TRBV2
d_gene: TRBD2
CDR3nt: TGTGCCAGCACCAGAGCGGGAGGCGCCGATACGCAGTATTTT
CDR3aa: CASTRAGGADTQYF

j_gene: TRBJ2-5
abundance: few
v_gene: TRBV20-1
d_gene: .
CDR3nt: TGCAGTGCTAGAGGGGATTTTGGGCAAGAGACCCAGTACTTC
CDR3aa: CSARGDFGQETQYF

j_gene: TRBJ1-2
abundance: .
v_gene: TRBV6-5
d_gene: TRBD1
CDR3nt: TGTGCCAGCAGCCCACCGGGACAGGAAAGAGGCTACACCTTC
CDR3aa: CASSPPGQERGYTF

j_gene: TRBJ1-6
abundance: .
v_gene: TRBV3-1
d_gene: .
CDR3nt: TGTGCCAGCAGCCGTACAGGCCCTGGATCACCCCTCCACTTT
CDR3aa: CASSRTGPGSPLHF

j_gene: TRBJ2-7
abundance: .
v_gene: TRBV10-2
d_gene: .
CDR3nt: TGCGCCAGCAGTGATGGCGTGCCTTTATACGAGCAGTACTTC
CDR3aa: CASSDGVPLYEQYF

j_gene: TRBJ2-1
abundance: .
v_gene: TRBV11-2
d_gene: TRBD2
CDR3nt: TGTGCCAGCAGCTTAGCCGCCCGACTAGCGGGGGGCCGCTACAATGAGCAGTTCTTC
CDR3aa: CASSLAARLAGGRYNEQFF

j_gene: TRBJ1-2
abundance: once
v_gene: TRBV20-1
d_gene: .
CDR3nt: TGCAGTGCTGGCCCCCGATCGGACACCTTC
CDR3aa: CSAGPRSDTF

j_gene: TRBJ1-6
abundance: .
v_gene: TRBV7-2
d_gene: TRBD1
CDR3nt: TGTGCCAGCAGCATCGACAGGGGGCTTAATTCACCCCTCCACTTT
CDR3aa: CASSIDRGLNSPLHF

j_gene: TRBJ2-5
abundance: many
v_gene: TRBV5-1
d_gene: TRBD2
CDR3nt: TGCGCCAGCAGCCTTGGACTAGTACAAGAGACCCAGTACTTC
CDR3aa: CASSLGLVQETQYF

j_gene: TRBJ2-3
abundance: many
v_gene: TRBV27
d_gene: TRBD1
CDR3nt: TGTGCCAGCAGTCAATACAGGGGGCGGACAGATACGCAGTATTTT
CDR3aa: CASSQYRGRTDTQYF

j_gene: TRBJ2-1
abundance: few
v_gene: TRBV7-9
d_gene: .
CDR3nt: TGTGCCAGCAGCTTAGGGTGGGGGTACGATGAGCAGTTCTTC
CDR3aa: CASSLGWGYDEQFF

j_gene: TRBJ1-2
abundance: .
v_gene: TRBV10-2
d_gene: TRBD1
CDR3nt: TGCGCCAGCCAGGGCGCGGGACAGGGTTTCTATGGCTACACCTTC
CDR3aa: CASQGAGQGFYGYTF

j_gene: TRBJ2-3
abundance: .
v_gene: TRBV12-5
d_gene: .
CDR3nt: TGTGCTGGTGGTTTGGCTACAATGGGTACGCAGTATTTT
CDR3aa: CAGGLATMGTQYF

j_gene: TRBJ2-3
abundance: few
v_gene: TRBV20-1
d_gene: TRBD2
CDR3nt: TGCAGTGCTAGAGATCCGGCGGGAGAAGTGAATACGCAGTATTTT
CDR3aa: CSARDPAGEVNTQYF

j_gene: TRBJ1-5
abundance: .
v_gene: TRBV30
d_gene: .
CDR3nt: TGTGCCTGGAGTGTGGGGGGGGATCAGCCCCAGCATTTT
CDR3aa: CAWSVGGDQPQHF

j_gene: TRBJ2-1
abundance: .
v_gene: TRBV24-1
d_gene: TRBD2
CDR3nt: TGTGCCACCGGACAAGGGACTAGCGGACACAATGAGCAGTTCTTC
CDR3aa: CATGQGTSGHNEQFF

j_gene: TRBJ2-5
abundance: few
v_gene: TRBV4-1
d_gene: .
CDR3nt: TGCGCCAGCAGCCAAGGCTTGACAGTTGCGGGGAGAGAGACCCAGTACTTC
CDR3aa: CASSQGLTVAGRETQYF

j_gene: TRBJ2-7
abundance: .
v_gene: TRBV9
d_gene: .
CDR3nt: TGTGCCAGCAGCGTAGCGGACGGGCCGGAGAGCTACGAGCAGTACTTC
CDR3aa: CASSVADGPESYEQYF

j_gene: TRBJ1-1
abundance: .
v_gene: TRBV27
d_gene: .
CDR3nt: TGTGCCAGCAGTTCGGAGACCGGGACGCCTTATCGAGCTTTCTTT
CDR3aa: CASSSETGTPYRAFF

j_gene: TRBJ1-4
abundance: few
v_gene: TRBV7-3
d_gene: .
CDR3nt: TGTGCCAGCAGCTCAGGGAAAGGGTATAATGAAAAACTGTTTTTT
CDR3aa: CASSSGKGYNEKLFF

j_gene: TRBJ2-1
abundance: few
v_gene: TRBV12-3/TRBV12-4
d_gene: TRBD1
CDR3nt: TGTGCCAGCTCACAGGGGCGGTTCGGAGCTGATGAGCAGTTCTTC
CDR3aa: CASSQGRFGADEQFF

j_gene: TRBJ1-4
abundance: few
v_gene: TRBV29-1
d_gene: .
CDR3nt: TGCAGCGTTGAAGAGGGCAGGGATGAAAAACTGTTTTTT
CDR3aa: CSVEEGRDEKLFF

j_gene: TRBJ2-3
abundance: .
v_gene: TRBV9
d_gene: .
CDR3nt: TGTGCCAGCAGCGTAGAAGTATATGGAGATACGCAGTATTTT
CDR3aa: CASSVEVYGDTQYF

j_gene: TRBJ1-2
abundance: .
v_gene: TRBV7-8
d_gene: .
CDR3nt: TGTGCCAGCAGCAACAGGGAGGGTGGCTACACCTTC
CDR3aa: CASSNREGGYTF

j_gene: TRBJ2-7
abundance: .
v_gene: TRBV2
d_gene: .
CDR3nt: TGTGCCAGCAGCGAGATTGTAAACCCCCACGAGCAGTACTTC
CDR3aa: CASSEIVNPHEQYF

j_gene: TRBJ2-3
abundance: .
v_gene: TRBV4-2
d_gene: .
CDR3nt: TGTGCCAGCAGCCAACTCAATCCCACAGATACGCAGTATTTT
CDR3aa: CASSQLNPTDTQYF

j_gene: TRBJ2-3
abundance: .
v_gene: TRBV5-1
d_gene: .
CDR3nt: TGCGCCAGCGCCTTTGACACAGATACGCAGTATTTT
CDR3aa: CASAFDTDTQYF

j_gene: TRBJ2-1
abundance: few
v_gene: TRBV27
d_gene: TRBD2
CDR3nt: TGTGCCAGCCGTCTAGCGGGAGGAGCGAATGAGCAGTTCTTC
CDR3aa: CASRLAGGANEQFF

j_gene: TRBJ2-3
abundance: few
v_gene: TRBV9
d_gene: TRBD2
CDR3nt: TGTGCCAGCAGCGTTGGTAGCGGGAGTCGGGATACGCAGTATTTT
CDR3aa: CASSVGSGSRDTQYF

j_gene: TRBJ1-6
abundance: once
v_gene: TRBV3-1
d_gene: TRBD1
CDR3nt: TGTGCCAGCACCTCGACAGGGGGTAAGTCACCTCTCCACTTT
CDR3aa: CASTSTGGKSPLHF

j_gene: TRBJ1-5
abundance: .
v_gene: TRBV12-3/TRBV12-4
d_gene: TRBD1
CDR3nt: TGTGCCAGCAGTGGGACAGGGCGCAATCAGCCCCAGCATTTT
CDR3aa: CASSGTGRNQPQHF

j_gene: TRBJ2-7
abundance: .
v_gene: TRBV18
d_gene: .
CDR3nt: TGTGCCAGCTCACCAACCGGGACAAGTGCCGAGCAGTACTTC
CDR3aa: CASSPTGTSAEQYF

j_gene: TRBJ2-7
abundance: .
v_gene: TRBV10-1
d_gene: .
CDR3nt: TGCGCCAGCAGTGCCACGGGACCTGGCTACGAGCAGTACTTC
CDR3aa: CASSATGPGYEQYF

j_gene: TRBJ2-5
abundance: .
v_gene: TRBV24-1
d_gene: .
CDR3nt: TGTGCCACCAGCGATTCGGTTACGGGAGCCCAGTACTTC
CDR3aa: CATSDSVTGAQYF

j_gene: TRBJ1-5
abundance: .
v_gene: TRBV20-1
d_gene: .
CDR3nt: TGCAGTGCTAGAGCCCCCTTCGGGAGCAATCAGCCCCAGCATTTT
CDR3aa: CSARAPFGSNQPQHF

j_gene: TRBJ2-1
abundance: .
v_gene: TRBV25-1
d_gene: .
CDR3nt: TGTGCCAGCAGTGAACGGGGCAATGAGCAGTTCTTC
CDR3aa: CASSERGNEQFF

j_gene: TRBJ2-7
abundance: few
v_gene: TRBV28
d_gene: .
CDR3nt: TGTGCCAGCAAAGCCGGGACATCTTCTTACGAGCAGTACTTC
CDR3aa: CASKAGTSSYEQYF

j_gene: TRBJ1-4
abundance: .
v_gene: TRBV28
d_gene: .
CDR3nt: TGTGCCAGCAGCCTGGAACAGCCTAATGAAAAACTGTTTTTT
CDR3aa: CASSLEQPNEKLFF

j_gene: TRBJ2-3
abundance: .
v_gene: TRBV2
d_gene: TRBD2
CDR3nt: TGTGCCAGCAAACTAGCGGGGCTCACAGATACGCAGTATTTT
CDR3aa: CASKLAGLTDTQYF

j_gene: TRBJ2-3
abundance: many
v_gene: TRBV7-3
d_gene: .
CDR3nt: TGTGCCAGCAGCCCTACCCGTTTGAGCACAGATACGCAGTATTTT
CDR3aa: CASSPTRLSTDTQYF

j_gene: TRBJ2-7
abundance: few
v_gene: TRBV6-5
d_gene: .
CDR3nt: TGTGCCAGCAGTTACACGACGGGTGTTGACTACGAGCAGTACTTC
CDR3aa: CASSYTTGVDYEQYF

j_gene: TRBJ2-6
abundance: .
v_gene: TRBV20-1
d_gene: .
CDR3nt: TGCAGTGCTAGACAGGCCGTTGGTGGGGCCAACGTCCTGACTTTC
CDR3aa: CSARQAVGGANVLTF

j_gene: TRBJ2-1
abundance: .
v_gene: TRBV6-5
d_gene: TRBD2
CDR3nt: TGTGCCAGCAGTACTAGCGGCGACATTGGTAATGAGCAGTTCTTC
CDR3aa: CASSTSGDIGNEQFF

j_gene: TRBJ1-1
abundance: .
v_gene: TRBV3-1
d_gene: .
CDR3nt: TGTGCCAGCAGCCAAATAGGGTGGGGCACTGAAGCTTTCTTT
CDR3aa: CASSQIGWGTEAFF

j_gene: TRBJ2-1
abundance: .
v_gene: TRBV4-1
d_gene: .
CDR3nt: TGCGCCAGCAGCCAAGCTGCGGTGGATGAGCAGTTCTTC
CDR3aa: CASSQAAVDEQFF

j_gene: TRBJ1-2
abundance: .
v_gene: TRBV2
d_gene: TRBD1
CDR3nt: TGTGCCAGCAGTGGCCGGGACAGTACTAACTATGGCTACACCTTC
CDR3aa: CASSGRDSTNYGYTF

j_gene: TRBJ2-6
abundance: .
v_gene: TRBV9
d_gene: .
CDR3nt: TGTGCCAGCAGCCTACAGGGATCCAGCTCTGGGGCCAACGTCCTGACTTTC
CDR3aa: CASSLQGSSSGANVLTF

j_gene: TRBJ2-7
abundance: .
v_gene: TRBV7-8
d_gene: TRBD2
CDR3nt: TGTGCCAGCAGCCCAACCGGGGGAGGGGTCGACGAGCAGTACTTC
CDR3aa: CASSPTGGGVDEQYF

j_gene: TRBJ1-2
abundance: few
v_gene: TRBV25-1
d_gene: .
CDR3nt: TGTGCCAGCAGTGAAATGGGGGGAGATAACTATGGCTACACCTTC
CDR3aa: CASSEMGGDNYGYTF

j_gene: TRBJ2-1
abundance: few
v_gene: TRBV28
d_gene: TRBD1
CDR3nt: TGTGCCAGCAGTTTTGGGGGACAGGGGGTCAATGAGCAGTTCTTC
CDR3aa: CASSFGGQGVNEQFF

j_gene: TRBJ2-1
abundance: .
v_gene: TRBV10-3
d_gene: .
CDR3nt: TGTGCCATCAGGAAGAGTAGGGGCCCCGAGCAGTTCTTC
CDR3aa: CAIRKSRGPEQFF

j_gene: TRBJ2-7
abundance: many
v_gene: TRBV3-1
d_gene: TRBD1
CDR3nt: TGTGCCAGCAGCCAACCCGGACAGGGCTACGAGCAGTACTTC
CDR3aa: CASSQPGQGYEQYF